This T cell receptor (beta chain) was obtained from a study of T cell repertoires in cytomegalovirus infection. Overall study context: Both CMV infection and a matching HLA type were indicated by public TCR beta signatures. Whole-study findings and limits: HLA-C-restricted CMV clonotypes gave the most frequent clonotype in two of eight donors.

This clonotype appeared many times. Its antigen is as yet unknown. One entry per CDR3 protein results from TCRdb running MiXCR on the reads. Of 630,000 or so distinct CDR3 sequences in the sample, roughly 24% were seen once. What was sequenced was CD8+ T cells from PBMCs. This sequence was found in a human donor in good health (CMV status not recorded). Some clones in this sample may be carry-over from other donors' samples.

CDR3 loop: CSGRMNTEAFF. The CDR3 region has the DNA TGCAGCGGCAGGATGAACACTGAAGCTTTCTTT. This chain joins TRBV29-1 and TRBJ1-1, with D unresolved. Trimming took off 7 bases at V and 0 bases at J, with 6 bases between the two ends. CDR3 length: 11 amino acids. Germline V gene data show CDR1 as SQVTM and CDR2 as ANQGSEA. Full variable domain (remainder filled in from reference TRBV29-1 and TRBJ1-1): SAVISQKPSRDICQRGTSLTIQCQVDSQVTMMFWYRQQPGQSLTLIATANQGSEATYESGFVIDKFPISRPNLTFSTLTVSNMSPEDSSIYLCSGRMNTEAFFGQGTRLTVV.